The 2 T cell receptor beta chains reported below all come from one sample, sequenced in a study of blood T cell repertoires in COVID-19. Measured with immunoSEQ multiplex PCR; TCRdb has only the in-frame clones, and not every one. The top ten hold about 6.5% of the sample, which has 150,000 or so clones, around 87% seen once. The specimen was peripheral blood. These receptor sequences come from a man older than 75 with acute or convalescent COVID-19.

CDR3 sequence reads: CASSPPGVPNYGYTF. The CDR3 DNA reads as TGTGCCAGCTCACCACCGGGAGTTCCTAACTATGGCTACACCTTC. The chain combines TRBV18 with TRBJ1-2; D remains ambiguous. This CDR3 is 15 amino acids long. V lost 0 bases and J lost 0, with 8 bases in between. The germline CDR1 and CDR2 sequences are KGHSH and LQKENI.

The chain employs TRBV30 and TRBJ2-1; D is unclear. Germline CDR1 is GTSNPN and CDR2 is SVGIG (reference sequence). The ends were cut back, 0 bases at V and 4 bases at J, with 7 bases in the middle. The length of the CDR3 is 13 residues. CDR3 protein: CAWSVSFYNEQFF. Written as DNA, the CDR3 is TGTGCCTGGAGTGTATCCTTTTACAATGAGCAGTTCTTC.